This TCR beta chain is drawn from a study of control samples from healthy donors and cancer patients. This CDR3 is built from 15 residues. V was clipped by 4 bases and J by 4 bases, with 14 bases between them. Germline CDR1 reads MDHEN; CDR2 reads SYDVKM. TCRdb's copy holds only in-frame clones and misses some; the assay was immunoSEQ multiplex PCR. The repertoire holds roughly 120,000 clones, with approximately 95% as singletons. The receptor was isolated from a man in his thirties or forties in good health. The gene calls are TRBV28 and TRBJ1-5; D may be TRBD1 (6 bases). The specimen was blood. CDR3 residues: CASSSLGGPNQPQHF. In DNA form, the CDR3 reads TGTGCCAGCAGTTCCCTAGGGGGTCCAAATCAGCCCCAGCATTTT.